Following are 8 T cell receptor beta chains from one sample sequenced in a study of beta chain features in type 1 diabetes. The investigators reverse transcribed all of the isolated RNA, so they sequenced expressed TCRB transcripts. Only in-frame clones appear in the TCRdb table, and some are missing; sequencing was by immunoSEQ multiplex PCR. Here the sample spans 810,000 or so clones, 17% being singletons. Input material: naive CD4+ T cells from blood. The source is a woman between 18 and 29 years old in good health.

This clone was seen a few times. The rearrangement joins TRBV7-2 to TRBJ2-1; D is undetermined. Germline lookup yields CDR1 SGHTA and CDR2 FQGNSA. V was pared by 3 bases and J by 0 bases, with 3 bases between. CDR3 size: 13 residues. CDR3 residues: CASSFYSYNEQFF. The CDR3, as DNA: TGTGCCAGCAGCTTCTACTCCTACAATGAGCAGTTCTTC.

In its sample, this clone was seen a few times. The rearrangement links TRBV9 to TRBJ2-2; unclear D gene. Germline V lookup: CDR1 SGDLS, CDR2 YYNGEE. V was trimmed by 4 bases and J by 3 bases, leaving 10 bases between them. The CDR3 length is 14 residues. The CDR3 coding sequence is TGTGCCAGCAGCCCTCGGGCGGACACCGGGGAGCTGTTTTTT. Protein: CASSPRADTGELFF.

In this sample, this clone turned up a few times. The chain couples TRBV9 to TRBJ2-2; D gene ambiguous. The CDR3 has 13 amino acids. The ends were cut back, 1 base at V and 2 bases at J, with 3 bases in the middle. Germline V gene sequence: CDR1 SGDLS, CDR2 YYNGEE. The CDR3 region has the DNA TGTGCCAGCAGCGTAATTAACACCGGGGAGCTGTTTTTT. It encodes CASSVINTGELFF.

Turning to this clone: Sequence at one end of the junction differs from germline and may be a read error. CDR3 residues: CASSHLGLAGKRGTHNEQFF. The CDR3 DNA reads as TGCGCCAGTAGCCACCTGGGACTAGCGGGAAAAAGGGGTACCCACAATGAGCAGTTCTTC. This chain links TRBV19 with TRBJ2-1; 13 bases fit TRBD2. The CDR3 is 20 amino acids. CDR1 and CDR2 (germline): LNHDA, SQIVND (reference sequence).

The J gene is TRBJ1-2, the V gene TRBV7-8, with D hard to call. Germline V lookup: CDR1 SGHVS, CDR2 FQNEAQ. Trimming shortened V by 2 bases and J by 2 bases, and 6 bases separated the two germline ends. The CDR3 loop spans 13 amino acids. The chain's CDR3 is CASSLKRNYGYTF. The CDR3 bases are TGTGCCAGCAGCTTAAAGCGAAACTATGGCTACACCTTC. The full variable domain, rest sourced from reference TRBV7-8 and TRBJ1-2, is GAGVSQSPRYKVAKRGQDVALRCDPISGHVSLFWYQQALGQGPEFLTYFQNEAQLDKSGLPSDRFFAERPEGSVSTLKIQRTQQEDSAVYLCASSLKRNYGYTFGSGTRLTVV.

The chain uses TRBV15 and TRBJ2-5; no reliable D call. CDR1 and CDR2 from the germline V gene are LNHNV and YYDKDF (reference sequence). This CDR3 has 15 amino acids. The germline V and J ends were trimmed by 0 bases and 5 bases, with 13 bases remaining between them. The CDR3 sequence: CATSRDRALRETQYF. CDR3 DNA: TGTGCCACCAGCAGAGATCGCGCGCTCCGCGAGACCCAGTACTTC.

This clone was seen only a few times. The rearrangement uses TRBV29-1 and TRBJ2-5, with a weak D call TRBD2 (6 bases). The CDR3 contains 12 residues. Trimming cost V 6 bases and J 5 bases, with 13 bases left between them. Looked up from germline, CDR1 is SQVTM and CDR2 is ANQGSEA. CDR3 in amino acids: CSVDRGWETQYF. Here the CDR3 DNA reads TGCAGCGTCGACCGGGGGTGGGAGACCCAGTACTTC. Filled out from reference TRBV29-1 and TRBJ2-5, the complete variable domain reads SAVISQKPSRDICQRGTSLTIQCQVDSQVTMMFWYRQQPGQSLTLIATANQGSEATYESGFVIDKFPISRPNLTFSTLTVSNMSPEDSSIYLCSVDRGWETQYFGPGTRLLVL.

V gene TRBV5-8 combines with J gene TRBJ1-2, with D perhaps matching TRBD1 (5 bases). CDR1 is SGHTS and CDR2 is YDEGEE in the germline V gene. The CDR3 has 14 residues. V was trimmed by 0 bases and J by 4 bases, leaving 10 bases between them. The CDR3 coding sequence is TGTGCCAGCAGCTTGGGGGGCCACTCCTATGGCTACACCTTC. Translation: CASSLGGHSYGYTF.